Included here is one TCR beta chain sequence, with context. The sample belongs to a study of blood T cell repertoires in COVID-19. Background on the study: Acute and convalescent COVID-19 samples came from the United States, Italy and Spain. Sample material is recorded as cDNA or gDNA derived from T cells, B-cell-depleted T cells, or PBMCs.

The trim removed 0 bases at V and 6 bases at J, leaving 9 bases unmatched. CDR3 length equals 17 residues. CDR1 and CDR2 from the germline V gene are SGDLS and YYNGEE. Authors' data handling: Estimates of nucleated cell counts were drawn from the amplification of reference gene primers. Libraries were prepared by immunoSEQ multiplex PCR; TCRdb keeps only in-frame clonotypes and omits some of them. V and J calls and clone size are as listed in that table; D and trimming were resolved from the DNA. The table has 120,000 or so clones, 55% to 70% seen once. The source is a woman between 65 and 79 years old with acute or convalescent COVID-19. The rearrangement links TRBV9 to TRBJ2-3; 11 positions match TRBD2. The sequenced sample was peripheral blood. The CDR3 sequence is CASSVAPGLAELDTQYF. CDR3 nucleotides: TGTGCCAGCAGCGTAGCTCCGGGACTAGCGGAGCTGGATACGCAGTATTTT. The full variable domain, its missing parts supplied by reference TRBV9 and TRBJ2-3, is DSGVTQTPKHLITATGQRVTLRCSPRSGDLSVYWYQQSLDQGLQFLIQYYNGEERAKGNILERFSAQQFPDLHSELNLSSLELGDSALYFCASSVAPGLAELDTQYFGPGTRLTVL.